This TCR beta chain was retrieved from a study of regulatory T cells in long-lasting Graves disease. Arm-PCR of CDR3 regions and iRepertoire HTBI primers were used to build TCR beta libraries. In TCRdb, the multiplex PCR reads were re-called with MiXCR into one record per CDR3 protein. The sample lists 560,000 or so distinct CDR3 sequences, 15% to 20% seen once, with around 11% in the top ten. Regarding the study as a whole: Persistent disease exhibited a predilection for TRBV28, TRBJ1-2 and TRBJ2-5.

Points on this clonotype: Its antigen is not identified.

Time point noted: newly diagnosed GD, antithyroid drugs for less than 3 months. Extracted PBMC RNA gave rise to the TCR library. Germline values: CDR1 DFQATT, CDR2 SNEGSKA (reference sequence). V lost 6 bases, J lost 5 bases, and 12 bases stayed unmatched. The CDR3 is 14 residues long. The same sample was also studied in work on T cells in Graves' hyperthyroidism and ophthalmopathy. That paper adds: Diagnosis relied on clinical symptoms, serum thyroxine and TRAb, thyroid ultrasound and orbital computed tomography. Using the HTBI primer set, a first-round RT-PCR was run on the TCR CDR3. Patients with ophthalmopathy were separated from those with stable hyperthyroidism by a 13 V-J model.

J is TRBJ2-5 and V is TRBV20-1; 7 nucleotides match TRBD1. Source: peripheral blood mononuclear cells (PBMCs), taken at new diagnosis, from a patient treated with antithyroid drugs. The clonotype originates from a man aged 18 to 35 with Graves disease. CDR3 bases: TGCAGTGCCACCGACAGGGCCTCCCTGGAGACCCAGTACTTC. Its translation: CSATDRASLETQYF.